What follows are 7 T cell receptor beta chains derived from one specimen sequenced in a study of blood T cell repertoires in COVID-19. TCRdb keeps only in-frame clones here, not all; method: immunoSEQ multiplex PCR. The repertoire holds some 150,000 clones, with just over 85% as singletons. Sequenced input: peripheral blood. The receptors shown here come from a woman aged 55-69 years with acute or convalescent COVID-19.

This chain joins TRBV28 and TRBJ2-3; tentative D call: TRBD2 (5 bases). The germline V gene encodes CDR1 MDHEN and CDR2 SYDVKM. The CDR3 is 13 amino acids. Trimming removed 4 bases from V and 8 bases from J, with 13 bases in between. The CDR3 nucleotides are TGTGCCAGCAGTTCCCCCGGGGTGGTTACGCAGTATTTT. It codes for CASSSPGVVTQYF.

The chain joins TRBV6-4 to TRBJ2-3; D perhaps matches TRBD1 (6 bases). Looked up from germline, CDR1 is MRHNA and CDR2 is SNTAGT. V shed 2 bases and J shed 5 bases, with 11 bases lying between them. The length of the CDR3 is 14 residues. CDR3 DNA: TGTGCCAGCAGTGACCGTTCAGGGGAAGATACGCAGTATTTT. Translation gives CASSDRSGEDTQYF.

This chain connects TRBV27 to TRBJ1-5; TRBD1 is a possible D gene (6 bases). The CDR3 is 14 residues long. In germline, CDR1 is MNHEY, CDR2 SMNVEV (reference sequence). The V gene lost 3 bases and the J gene lost 4 bases, with 10 bases spanning the gap. The CDR3 loop reads CASSFPGDNQPQHF. The CDR3 bases are TGTGCCAGCAGTTTCCCAGGGGATAATCAGCCCCAGCATTTT.

V and J are TRBV5-1 and TRBJ2-3, with 10 bases identical to TRBD2. This CDR3 has 16 residues. Unmatched junction bases numbered 8, after V lost 0 bases and J lost 7 bases. Germline lookup yields CDR1 SGHRS and CDR2 YFSETQ. The chain's CDR3 is CASSLGTSGPIHTQYF. The CDR3 bases are TGCGCCAGCAGCTTGGGGACTAGCGGCCCCATCCATACGCAGTATTTT.

The chain has TRBV5-5 and TRBJ1-4; no clear D gene. The CDR3 contains 15 residues. V dropped 0 bases and J dropped 0 bases, with 6 bases sitting between them. Germline CDR1 reads SGHKS; CDR2 reads YYEKEE (reference sequence). For the CDR3, the DNA is TGTGCCAGCAGCTTGGGGCACCCAACTAATGAAAAACTGTTTTTT. Translated, it gives CASSLGHPTNEKLFF.

The chain couples TRBV7-8 to TRBJ2-3, with D maybe TRBD1 (6 bases). This CDR3 has 16 residues. The V gene lost 5 bases and the J gene lost 2 bases, with 17 bases spanning the gap. CDR1 and CDR2 (germline): SGHVS, FQNEAQ. This CDR3 is CASSRDRWRVTDTQYF. The CDR3 coding sequence is TGTGCCAGCAGCCGCGACAGGTGGCGGGTCACAGATACGCAGTATTTT. The entire variable domain, with the rest obtained from reference TRBV7-8 and TRBJ2-3, is as follows: GAGVSQSPRYKVAKRGQDVALRCDPISGHVSLFWYQQALGQGPEFLTYFQNEAQLDKSGLPSDRFFAERPEGSVSTLKIQRTQQEDSAVYLCASSRDRWRVTDTQYFGPGTRLTVL.

This clone came up once. The chain recombines TRBV2 with TRBJ1-2; maybe TRBD1 (6 bases). The CDR3 loop spans 16 amino acids. Germline V gene lookup returns CDR1 SNHLY and CDR2 FYNNEI. The V end lost 10 bases, the J end lost 6 bases, and 27 bases lay between the germline ends. As DNA, the CDR3 is TGTGCCATCGAAGTGGACAGTACCTTAAGGGGTGATGGCTACACCTTC. It specifies CAIEVDSTLRGDGYTF.